The T cell receptor beta chain under discussion was sequenced for a study of tumor-infiltrating lymphocytes in primary liver carcinoma. Total RNA and DNA came together from roughly 20-30 mg of bulk tissue without cell sorting. Surgical resection treated primary liver carcinoma in the patients. Study-wide results and caveats: Researchers found tumor-adjacent and tumor-blood pairs overlapped less than tumor region pairs.

The trim removed 5 bases at V and 3 bases at J, leaving 9 bases unmatched. The CDR3 contains 15 residues. CDR1 and CDR2 (germline): SGHAT, FQNNGV. A note on this clonotype: Its antigen is undetermined.

A constant-region primer primed TCR beta cDNA synthesis from roughly 520 ng of total RNA. Nested multiplex PCR, run for three rounds with slightly modified ARM-PCR, yielded TCR beta libraries. Two initial PCR rounds of around 10 cycles each paired TRBV1-TRBV30 forward primers with a C-beta reverse primer. Each CDR3 protein gets one entry after TCRdb re-called the multiplex PCR reads with MiXCR. The table has 70,000 to 75,000 distinct CDR3 sequences, roughly three quarters seen once. The receptor comes from a man between 40 and 49 years old with primary liver carcinoma and hepatitis B virus infection. This chain joins TRBV11-2 and TRBJ2-7; 8 bases line up with TRBD2. Sequencing was performed on liver tumor tissue from sampling region 4. Subset: tumor region T4, right-lateral pole. CDR3 sequence (DNA): TGTGCCAGCAGCCAAAATTCGGGAGGGTGCTACGAGCAGTACTTC. This codes for CASSQNSGGCYEQYF.